A single sample is the source of the 3 T cell receptor beta chains below, sequenced in a study of early stage breast cancer tumors. Data came from immunoSEQ multiplex PCR; TCRdb stores just in-frame clones and leaves some out. Seen here are tens of thousands of clones, 65% to 90% observed once, and the top ten hold about 1.4%. Material for sequencing was blood. The receptors come from a person aged 45-60 years with breast cancer.

The DNA for the CDR3 is TGTGCCAGCAGCCCGCGGACAGGGAGAAACTATGGCTACACCTTC. It specifies CASSPRTGRNYGYTF. This chain uses TRBV7-8 with TRBJ1-2; 8 bases align to TRBD1. The CDR3 has 15 residues. Germline lookup yields CDR1 SGHVS and CDR2 FQNEAQ. With V trimmed by 5 bases and J by 2 bases, 7 bases remained unmatched.

V and J are TRBV27 and TRBJ2-5; D is uncertain. In germline, CDR1 is MNHEY, CDR2 SMNVEV (reference sequence). V was pared by 5 bases and J by 9 bases, with 10 bases between. The CDR3 runs 11 residues. The CDR3 sequence: CASSQGWAQYF. The CDR3 nucleotides are TGTGCCAGCAGTCAAGGGTGGGCCCAGTACTTC.

The rearrangement links TRBV7-2 to TRBJ2-7; D remains unclear. This CDR3 is built from 13 residues. V shed 2 bases and J shed 6 bases, with 11 bases lying between them. Germline V gene sequence: CDR1 SGHTA, CDR2 FQGNSA. The chain's CDR3 is CASSLPSVREQYF. The CDR3 region has the DNA TGTGCCAGCAGCTTACCATCCGTACGCGAGCAGTACTTC.